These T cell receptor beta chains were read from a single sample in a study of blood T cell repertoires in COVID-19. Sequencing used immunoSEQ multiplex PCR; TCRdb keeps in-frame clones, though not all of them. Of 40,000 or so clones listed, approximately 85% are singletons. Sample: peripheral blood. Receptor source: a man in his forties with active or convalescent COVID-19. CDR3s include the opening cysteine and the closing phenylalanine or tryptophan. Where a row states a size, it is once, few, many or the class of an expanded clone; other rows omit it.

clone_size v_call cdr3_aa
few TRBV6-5 CASRGDANFNQPQHF
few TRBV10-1 CASSEPTGQNTEAFF
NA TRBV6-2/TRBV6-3 CASSLGGFYEQYF
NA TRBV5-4 CASSSLENYGYTF
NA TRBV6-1 CASSEVGTALYTF
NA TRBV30 CAWSPRLTGELFF
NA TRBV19 CASSSDAGNEQFF
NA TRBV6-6 CASRAEGLGEQYF
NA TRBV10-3 CAISETGPGTYEQYF
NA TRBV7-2 CASSSPGLAGGPLVDEQYF
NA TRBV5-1 CASSLLTSGYYEQYF
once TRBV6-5 CASSSPRDIHSEQYF
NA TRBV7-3 CASSSGIYNEQFF
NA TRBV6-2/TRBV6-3 CASSYPTGVGNNSPLHF
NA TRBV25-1 CASSVNRGGYEQYF
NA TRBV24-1 CATSDRQWRETQYF
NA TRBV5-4 CASSLVGQLETQYF
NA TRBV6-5 CASSYSSGQPPETQYF
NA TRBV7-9 CASSLARQSAGANVLTF
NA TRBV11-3 CASSLDLAAYEQYF
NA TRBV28 CASTRAGTNYGYTF
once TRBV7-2 CASSLTQGNYGYTF
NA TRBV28 CASSLPPQGMSQPQHF
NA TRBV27 CASSLSYSNQPQHF